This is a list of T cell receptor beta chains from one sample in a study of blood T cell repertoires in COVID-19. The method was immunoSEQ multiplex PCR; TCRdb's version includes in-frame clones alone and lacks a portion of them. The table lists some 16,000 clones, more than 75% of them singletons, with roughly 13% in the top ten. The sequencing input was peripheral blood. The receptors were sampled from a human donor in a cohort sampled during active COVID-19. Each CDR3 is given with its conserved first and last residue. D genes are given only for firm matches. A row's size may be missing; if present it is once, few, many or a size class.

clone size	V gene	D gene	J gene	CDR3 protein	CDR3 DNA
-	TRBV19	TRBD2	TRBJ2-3	CASSMRGGGRNTDTQYF	TGTGCCAGTAGTATGCGCGGCGGGGGGCGGAACACAGATACGCAGTATTTT
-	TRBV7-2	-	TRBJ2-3	CASSSFRGRTADTQYF	TGTGCCAGCAGCTCCTTCAGGGGAAGGACAGCAGATACGCAGTATTTT
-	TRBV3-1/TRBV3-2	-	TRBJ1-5	CASSLERGASNQPQHF	TGTGCCAGCAGCCTCGAACGGGGGGCGAGCAATCAGCCCCAGCATTTT
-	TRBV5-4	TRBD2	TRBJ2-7	CASSLEQGLAVQYF	TGTGCCAGCAGCTTGGAACAGGGACTAGCGGTCCAGTACTTC
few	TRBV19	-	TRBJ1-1	CASTFRGRDTEAFF	TGTGCCAGTACGTTCCGGGGAAGGGACACTGAAGCTTTCTTT
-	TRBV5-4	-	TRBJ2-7	CASSWGPDEQYF	TGTGCCAGCAGCTGGGGGCCAGACGAGCAGTACTTC
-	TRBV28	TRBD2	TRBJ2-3	CASSSLTSGGEDTQYF	TGTGCCAGCAGTTCCCTGACTAGCGGGGGAGAAGATACGCAGTATTTT
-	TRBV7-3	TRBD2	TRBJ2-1	CASSQLAGGNNEQFF	TGTGCCAGCAGCCAACTAGCGGGGGGGAACAATGAGCAGTTCTTC
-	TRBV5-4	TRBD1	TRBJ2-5	CASSLKRGLGETQYF	TGTGCCAGCAGCTTGAAAAGGGGGCTGGGTGAGACCCAGTACTTC
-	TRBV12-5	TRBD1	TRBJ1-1	CASGLVTGTGGIMNTEAFF	TGTGCTAGTGGTTTGGTAACCGGGACAGGGGGTATTATGAACACTGAAGCTTTCTTT
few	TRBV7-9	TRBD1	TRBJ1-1	CASSSLTGGGTEAFF	TGTGCCAGCAGCTCCCTGACAGGGGGCGGGACTGAAGCTTTCTTT
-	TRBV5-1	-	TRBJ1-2	CASSFTGLYGYTF	TGCGCCAGCAGCTTTACAGGTCTCTATGGCTACACCTTC
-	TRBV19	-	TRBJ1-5	CASSIAVSSNQPQHF	TGTGCCAGTAGTATAGCCGTATCTAGCAATCAGCCCCAGCATTTT
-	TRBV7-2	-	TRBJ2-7	CASSLMSGYYEQYF	TGTGCCAGCAGCTTAATGTCAGGTTACTACGAGCAGTACTTC
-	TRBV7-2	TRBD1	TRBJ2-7	CASSQERQGAYEQYF	TGTGCCAGCAGCCAAGAGAGACAGGGCGCCTACGAGCAGTACTTC
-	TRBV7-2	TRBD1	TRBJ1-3	CASSSTGEGNTIYF	TGTGCCAGCAGCTCGACAGGGGAGGGAAACACCATATATTTT
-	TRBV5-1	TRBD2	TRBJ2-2	CASSSGGSDTGELFF	TGCGCCAGCAGCTCCGGGGGGTCGGACACCGGGGAGCTGTTTTTT
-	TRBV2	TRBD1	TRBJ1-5	CASSEASGTENQPQHF	TGTGCCAGCAGTGAAGCGTCCGGGACAGAGAATCAGCCCCAGCATTTT
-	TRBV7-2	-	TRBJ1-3	CASSLWRGTGNTIYF	TGTGCCAGCAGCTTATGGAGAGGTACTGGAAACACCATATATTTT
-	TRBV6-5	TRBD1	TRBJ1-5	CASRMTGLRDQPQHF	TGTGCCAGCAGGATGACAGGGTTGCGCGATCAGCCCCAGCATTTT
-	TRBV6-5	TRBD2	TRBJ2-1	CASRSGLAVYNEQFF	TGTGCCAGCAGATCGGGACTAGCGGTCTACAATGAGCAGTTCTTC
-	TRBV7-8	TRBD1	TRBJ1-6	CASSQQGAYNSPLHF	TGTGCCAGCAGTCAACAGGGGGCATATAATTCACCCCTCCACTTT
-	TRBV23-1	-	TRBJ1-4	CASILQDKNSTNEKLFF	TGCGCCAGCATCTTACAGGACAAAAATTCAACTAATGAAAAACTGTTTTTT
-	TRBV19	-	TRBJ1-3	CASTTGSAGDTIYF	TGTGCCAGTACTACAGGGTCCGCGGGTGACACCATATATTTT
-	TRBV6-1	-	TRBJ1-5	CASSEAFEDSPGWQPQHF	TGTGCCAGCAGTGAAGCCTTCGAGGACAGCCCGGGCTGGCAGCCCCAGCATTTT
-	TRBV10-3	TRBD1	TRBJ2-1	CAISGGTVWSYNEQFF	TGTGCCATCAGTGGGGGGACAGTTTGGTCCTACAATGAGCAGTTCTTC
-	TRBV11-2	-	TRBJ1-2	CASSLDSFELNPGGYTF	TGTGCCAGCAGCTTAGATAGTTTCGAGCTTAACCCTGGTGGCTACACCTTC
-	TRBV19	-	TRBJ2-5	CASSSSRGEYQETQYF	TGTGCCAGTAGTAGCTCGCGCGGGGAGTACCAAGAGACCCAGTACTTC
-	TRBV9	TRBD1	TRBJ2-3	CASSPRTGGDTQYF	TGTGCCAGCAGCCCGAGGACAGGGGGAGATACGCAGTATTTT
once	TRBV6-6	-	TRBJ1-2	CASGGGLQGNYGYTF	TGTGCCAGCGGTGGGGGCCTACAGGGCAACTATGGCTACACCTTC
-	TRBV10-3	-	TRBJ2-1	CAISAGSYYNEQFF	TGTGCCATCAGTGCCGGGTCTTATTACAATGAGCAGTTCTTC
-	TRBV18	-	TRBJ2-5	CASSPGQPETQYF	TGTGCCAGCTCACCAGGACAGCCCGAGACCCAGTACTTC
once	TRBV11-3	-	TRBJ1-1	CASSPGHLNTEAFF	TGTGCCAGCAGCCCGGGACATTTGAACACTGAAGCTTTCTTT
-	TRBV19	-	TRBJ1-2	CASSETYSYVGYTF	TGTGCCAGTAGTGAGACTTACTCTTATGTCGGCTACACCTTC
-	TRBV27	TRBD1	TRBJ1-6	CASSRQGMMNSPLHF	TGTGCCAGCAGCAGACAGGGAATGATGAATTCACCCCTCCACTTT
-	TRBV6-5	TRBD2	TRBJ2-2	CASSYSTRGEGELFF	TGTGCCAGCAGTTACTCGACTCGGGGGGAGGGGGAGCTGTTTTTT
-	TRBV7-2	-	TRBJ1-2	CASSLAIGGYGYTF	TGTGCCAGCAGCTTAGCAATCGGGGGCTATGGCTACACCTTC
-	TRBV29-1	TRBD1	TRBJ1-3	CSVESETGLGGNTIYF	TGCAGCGTTGAATCGGAGACAGGGTTAGGAGGAAACACCATATATTTT
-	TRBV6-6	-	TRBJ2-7	CASSYQGDSYEQYF	TGTGCCAGCAGTTACCAAGGGGATTCCTACGAGCAGTACTTC
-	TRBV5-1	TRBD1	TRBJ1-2	CASSLGTGLNYGYTF	TGCGCCAGCAGCCTTGGGACAGGACTTAACTATGGCTACACCTTC
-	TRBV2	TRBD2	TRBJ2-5	CASKHFVAGGMNQETQYF	TGTGCCAGCAAACACTTTGTAGCGGGGGGCATGAACCAAGAGACCCAGTACTTC
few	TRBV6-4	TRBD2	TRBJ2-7	CASSDLFSGGTSREQYF	TGTGCCAGCAGTGACTTATTTAGCGGGGGGACCTCGAGGGAGCAGTACTTC
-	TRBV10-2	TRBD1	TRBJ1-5	CASSLGQDSNQPQHF	TGCGCCAGCAGTCTGGGACAGGATAGCAATCAGCCCCAGCATTTT
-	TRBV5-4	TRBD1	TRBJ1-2	CASSLDRGYGYTF	TGTGCCAGCAGCTTGGACAGGGGCTATGGCTACACCTTC
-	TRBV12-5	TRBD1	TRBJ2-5	CASGPRDRGQETQYF	TGTGCTAGTGGACCTAGGGACAGGGGGCAAGAGACCCAGTACTTC
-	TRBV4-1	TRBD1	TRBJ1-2	CASSQEQGINYGYTF	TGCGCCAGCAGCCAAGAACAGGGGATTAACTATGGCTACACCTTC
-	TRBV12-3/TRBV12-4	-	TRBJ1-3	CASRRHGENTIYF	TGTGCCAGCAGAAGACACGGGGAAAACACCATATATTTT
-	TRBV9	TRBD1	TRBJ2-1	CASSRTGTDFNEQFF	TGTGCCAGCAGTCGTACCGGGACAGATTTTAATGAGCAGTTCTTC
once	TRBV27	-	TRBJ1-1	CASSLVTGFDHTEAFF	TGTGCCAGCAGTCTAGTGACAGGCTTCGATCACACTGAAGCTTTCTTT
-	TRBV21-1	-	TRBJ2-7	CASSKEEYTVYSSYEQYF	TGTGCCAGCAGCAAAGAGGAGTATACCGTCTATAGCTCCTACGAGCAGTACTTC
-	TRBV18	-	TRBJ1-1	CASSPRLGMNTEAFF	TGTGCCAGCTCACCACGCCTTGGCATGAACACTGAAGCTTTCTTT
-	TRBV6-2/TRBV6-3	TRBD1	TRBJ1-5	CASSQRDRGGGSNQPQHF	TGTGCCAGCAGTCAAAGAGACAGGGGAGGGGGTAGCAATCAGCCCCAGCATTTT